Listed here are 12 T cell receptor beta chains from one sample, sequenced in a study of shared clonotypes between healthy human individuals (dated by TCRdb to 2018 to 2020). Libraries were prepared through the immunoSEQ multiplex PCR assay. The source is immuneACCESS, and TCRdb retained only in-frame sequences with V and J called. Part of the clones is not carried over; for the studies checked, unresolved V genes explain less than half of this, and the remainder is unexplained. Counted in this sample were approximately 1.4 million clones; 98% of them appeared once. The top ten clonotypes cover less than 0.55% of the sample. Sequenced material: naive CD4+ T cells sorted from blood. This sample's cell subset or site label indicates: CD45RA+ positively selected. These receptors all stem from a young man in good health.

V is TRBV11-3 and J is TRBJ2-1, with 8 bases lining up with TRBD2. The V gene's germline CDR1 is SGHNT and CDR2 YENEEA. This CDR3 spans 17 amino acids. The junction had 7 bases not matched to a gene; V was cut back by 2 bases and J by 1 base. The CDR3 loop is CASSLYIGGRSYNEQFF. The CDR3 DNA reads TGTGCCAGCAGCTTATATATCGGCGGGAGGTCCTACAATGAGCAGTTCTTC.

This chain links TRBV2 with TRBJ2-7, with 7 bases that match TRBD1. In germline, CDR1 is SNHLY, CDR2 FYNNEI. V dropped 6 bases and J dropped 4; count of bases not matched to a gene: 6. CDR3 size: 13 residues. CDR3 in amino acids: CASRGDRLYEQYF. The CDR3 nucleotides are TGTGCCAGCAGGGGGGACAGACTGTACGAGCAGTACTTC.

CDR3: CASSQEYRRLETQYF. The DNA of the CDR3 is TGCGCCAGCAGCCAAGAATATCGGCGACTGGAGACCCAGTACTTC. This rearrangement joins TRBV4-3 to TRBJ2-5, with unresolved D. Deletions cut 0 bases from V and 5 bases from J, with 13 bases between. Germline values: CDR1 LGHNA, CDR2 YSLEER. This CDR3 is built from 15 residues.

The rearrangement joins TRBV7-6 to TRBJ2-7; no clear D gene. Germline V gives CDR1 SGHVS, CDR2 FNYEAQ. The CDR3 is 13 residues long. The V end was cut by 0 bases, the J end by 7 bases, with 10 bases between. The CDR3 sequence: CASSLAGRAEQYF. CDR3 nucleotide sequence: TGTGCCAGCAGCTTAGCAGGAAGGGCAGAGCAGTACTTC.

The V gene is TRBV19, the J gene TRBJ1-4, with D maybe TRBD1 (5 bases). The CDR3 runs to 14 residues. Between the trimmed V and J ends, which lost 8 bases and 7 bases, there was a span of 17 bases. Germline CDR1 reads LNHDA; CDR2 reads SQIVND (reference sequence). The CDR3, as DNA: TGTGCCAGTCACCAGGGAGCCGATTCTGAAAAACTGTTTTTT. Translated: CASHQGADSEKLFF.

This clone was observed a few times. The chain links TRBV5-8 to TRBJ1-2; D not certain. The CDR3 is 12 amino acids. Germline values: CDR1 SGHTS, CDR2 YDEGEE. V lost 4 bases to trimming and J lost 12 bases, with 16 bases between them. DNA for the CDR3: TGTGCCAGCAGCCGTGTCATAATCGCGGACACCTTC. It is translated as CASSRVIIADTF.

This clone has only one observation. CDR3 in DNA: TGTGCCAGCAGCCGTAGTGGGACAGCGAACACTGAAGCTTTCTTT. It encodes CASSRSGTANTEAFF. The chain carries TRBV11-2 and TRBJ1-1; 7 positions agree with TRBD1. The junction had 7 bases not matched to a gene; V was cut back by 5 bases and J by 1 base. This CDR3 has 15 amino acids. From germline, CDR1 is SGHAT and CDR2 FQNNGV. The full variable domain, with the rest looked up from reference TRBV11-2 and TRBJ1-1, is EAGVAQSPRYKIIEKRQSVAFWCNPISGHATLYWYQQILGQGPKLLIQFQNNGVVDDSQLPKDRFSAERLKGVDSTLKIQPAKLEDSAVYLCASSRSGTANTEAFFGQGTRLTVV.

This clone has a single count. This chain connects TRBV19 to TRBJ2-1, with D hard to call. V shed 7 bases and J shed 4 bases, with 8 bases lying between them. The CDR3 length is 12 residues. Per the germline V gene, CDR1 is LNHDA and CDR2 is SQIVND (reference sequence). CDR3 sequence (DNA): TGTGCCAGTACAGGAGAATACAATGAGCAGTTCTTC. Its translation is CASTGEYNEQFF.

As for this clone: Other DNA sequences in this specimen translate into the identical CDR3. The chain couples TRBV7-9 to TRBJ2-5; 8 bases align to TRBD1. V lost 5 bases and J lost 2; bases outside the gene matches: 4. The CDR3 totals 14 residues. CDR1 and CDR2 (germline): SEHNR, FQNEAQ (reference sequence). CDR3 loop: CASSKGQGQETQYF. In nucleotides, the CDR3 is TGTGCCAGCAGCAAAGGACAGGGACAAGAGACCCAGTACTTC. Full variable domain (rest looked up from reference TRBV7-9 and TRBJ2-5): DTGVSQNPRHKITKRGQNVTFRCDPISEHNRLYWYRQTLGQGPEFLTYFQNEAQLEKSRLLSDRFSAERPKGSFSTLEIQRTEQGDSAMYLCASSKGQGQETQYFGPGTRLLVL.

This sequence joins TRBV5-1 and TRBJ1-2; D unresolved. The CDR3 covers 14 residues. Germline values: CDR1 SGHRS, CDR2 YFSETQ. The V end lost 1 base, the J end lost 3 bases, and 10 bases lay between the germline ends. The CDR3 sequence is CASSLSGSHYGYTF. The CDR3 DNA sequence: TGCGCCAGCAGCTTGAGCGGTTCCCACTATGGCTACACCTTC. The full variable domain, in which reference TRBV5-1 and TRBJ1-2 provide the parts outside the CDR3, is KAGVTQTPRYLIKTRGQQVTLSCSPISGHRSVSWYQQTPGQGLQFLFEYFSETQRNKGNFPGRFSGRQFSNSRSEMNVSTLELGDSALYLCASSLSGSHYGYTFGSGTRLTVV.

This sequence joins TRBV27 and TRBJ1-1, with a tentative D call TRBD1 (5 bases). Germline values: CDR1 MNHEY, CDR2 SMNVEV (reference sequence). The CDR3 spans 17 residues. Trimming took 7 bases from V and 1 from J, leaving 22 bases between them. The CDR3, as DNA: TGTGCCAGCATCGACCGTTTCGGAGCTGACAGGAACACTGAAGCTTTCTTT. It codes for CASIDRFGADRNTEAFF.

The chain couples TRBV29-1 to TRBJ2-5; D is uncertain. V gave up 0 bases and J gave up 9 bases, with 5 bases separating them. This CDR3 spans 10 amino acids. Germline V lookup: CDR1 SQVTM, CDR2 ANQGSEA. This CDR3 is CSVEEAPQYF. The CDR3 nucleotides are TGCAGCGTTGAAGAAGCCCCCCAGTACTTC.